This T cell receptor beta chain was captured in a study of T cell changes during pregnancy in multiple sclerosis. Assay: immunoSEQ multiplex PCR; the TCRdb copy retains only in-frame clones and omits some. The sample holds about 44,000 clones, just under 95% seen once. V was pared by 3 bases and J by 1 base, with 19 bases between. Germline CDR1 and CDR2: SGHTA and FQGNSA. The CDR3 covers 17 residues. The TCR was taken from a female donor with multiple sclerosis, enrolled in a pregnancy study. The sequenced sample was CD4+ T cells from peripheral blood mononuclear cells, obtained in the first trimester of pregnancy. This chain connects TRBV7-2 to TRBJ2-7; the D gene is possibly TRBD2 (5 bases). CDR3 sequence (DNA): TGTGCCAGCAGCTTCGGGCTCGGCGGGCGCAGGTCCTACGAGCAGTACTTC. The encoded protein is CASSFGLGGRRSYEQYF.